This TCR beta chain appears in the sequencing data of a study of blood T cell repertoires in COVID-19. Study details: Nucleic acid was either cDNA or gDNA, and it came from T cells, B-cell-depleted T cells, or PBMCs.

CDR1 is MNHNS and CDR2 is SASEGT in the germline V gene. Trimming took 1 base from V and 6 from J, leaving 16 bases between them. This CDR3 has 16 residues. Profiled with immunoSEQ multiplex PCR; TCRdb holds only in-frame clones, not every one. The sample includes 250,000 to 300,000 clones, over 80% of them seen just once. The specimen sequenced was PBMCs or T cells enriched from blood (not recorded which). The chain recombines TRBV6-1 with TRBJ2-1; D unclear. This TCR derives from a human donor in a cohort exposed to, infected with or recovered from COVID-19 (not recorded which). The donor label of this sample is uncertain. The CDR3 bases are TGTGCCAGCAGTGAAGACGATGGCGAGGCGTCCAATGAGCAGTTCTTC. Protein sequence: CASSEDDGEASNEQFF.